One sample yielded the 27 T cell receptor beta chains listed below, sequenced in a study of beta chain features in type 1 diabetes. Investigators reverse transcribed all isolated RNA, so they sequenced expressed TCRB transcripts. Clones were sequenced by immunoSEQ multiplex PCR, and TCRdb holds only the in-frame ones, with some missing. The sample carries 250,000 to 350,000 clones, around 15% recorded once. Sequenced: central memory CD4+ T cells from blood. These receptors were taken from a young man in good health.

This clone was seen a few times. This chain connects TRBV6-5 to TRBJ2-3; 12 bases are shared with TRBD2. J lost 5 bases, V lost 5 bases, and 2 bases had no gene match. The germline V gene encodes CDR1 MNHEY and CDR2 SVGAGI. The length of the CDR3 is 14 residues. As DNA, the CDR3 is TGTGCCAGCAGTCTAGCGGGGGGGCGAGATACGCAGTATTTT. Protein product: CASSLAGGRDTQYF.

This clone was seen more than once but under ten times. Additional DNA sequences in this sample encode the identical CDR3. The J gene is TRBJ2-3, the V gene TRBV7-2; no definite D call. CDR1 SGHTA and CDR2 FQGNSA come from the germline V gene. This CDR3 has 14 amino acids. With 2 bases removed from V and 0 bases from J, the gap between germline ends came to 6 bases. CDR3 protein: CASSLTSSTDTQYF. The CDR3 DNA follows: TGTGCCAGCAGCTTAACAAGTAGCACAGATACGCAGTATTTT.

This chain uses TRBV28 with TRBJ2-1; 7 bases line up with TRBD1. This CDR3 has 13 residues. V gave up 6 bases and J gave up 6 bases; unmatched junction bases: 5. Germline CDR1 is MDHEN and CDR2 is SYDVKM. CDR3 residues: CASSRGSGNEQFF. For the CDR3, the DNA is TGTGCCAGCAGCAGGGGGTCAGGCAATGAGCAGTTCTTC. The whole variable domain, remainder taken from reference TRBV28 and TRBJ2-1, is DVKVTQSSRYLVKRTGEKVFLECVQDMDHENMFWYRQDPGLGLRLIYFSYDVKMKEKGDIPEGYSVSREKKERFSLILESASTNQTSMYLCASSRGSGNEQFFGPGTRLTVL.

This clone was recorded a few times. The J gene is TRBJ2-5, the V gene TRBV9; 10 bases agree with TRBD2. Losses at the gene ends were 0 bases for V and 0 bases for J; bases not matched to a gene: 8. The CDR3 covers 18 residues. The germline gives CDR1 SGDLS, CDR2 YYNGEE. DNA of the CDR3: TGTGCCAGCAGCGTAGATAGCGGGGGGCCTACGTACCAAGAGACCCAGTACTTC. Its translation is CASSVDSGGPTYQETQYF.

This chain joins TRBV7-2 and TRBJ2-3, with 9 bases identical to TRBD2. The CDR3 has 15 residues. With 1 base clipped from V and 4 bases from J, the junction kept 3 bases outside the gene matches. Germline V lookup: CDR1 SGHTA, CDR2 FQGNSA. CDR3 in amino acids: CASSLERGASDTQYF. The CDR3 nucleotides read TGTGCCAGCAGCTTAGAGCGGGGGGCCTCAGATACGCAGTATTTT.

Turning to this clone: A much larger clone differs by one base, so this may be a read error. The genes are TRBV7-7 and TRBJ2-2, with unresolved D. CDR3 length: 13 residues. V was pared by 2 bases and J by 0 bases, with 1 base between. CDR1 is SSHAT and CDR2 is FNYEAQ in the germline V gene (reference sequence). The CDR3 sequence: CASSLTNTGELFF. CDR3 bases: TGTGCCAGCAGCTTAACGAACACCGGGGAGCTGTTTTTT.

The V call is TRBV6-5, the J call TRBJ2-3; possibly TRBD1 for D (6 bases). Per germline, CDR1 MNHEY and CDR2 SVGAGI. V gave up 5 bases and J gave up 2 bases, with 11 bases separating them. The CDR3 contains 14 residues. CDR3 in amino acids: CASSLRTVTDTQYF. The CDR3 DNA is TGTGCCAGCAGTCTTCGGACAGTCACAGATACGCAGTATTTT.

This clone was seen a few times. The chain has TRBV11-2 and TRBJ1-1; 8 bases map to TRBD1. V lost 2 bases, J lost 5 bases, and 10 bases stayed unmatched. Germline CDR1 and CDR2: SGHAT and FQNNGV. The length of the CDR3 is 16 residues. Here the CDR3 DNA reads TGTGCCAGCAGCTTAAGAGGACAGGGCGTTGGGACTGAAGCTTTCTTT. Translated: CASSLRGQGVGTEAFF.

There are many counts of this clone. The chain links TRBV14 to TRBJ2-1; weak D call: TRBD1 (6 bases). Per germline, CDR1 SGHDN and CDR2 FVKESK. With 1 base removed from V and 9 bases from J, the gap between germline ends came to 10 bases. CDR3 length equals 13 residues. The CDR3, as DNA: TGTGCCAGCAGCCAAGTGGCAGGGGTTGAGCAGTTCTTC. The encoded protein is CASSQVAGVEQFF.

This clone was seen more than once but under ten times. CDR3 loop: CASSQDRARVSGANVLTF. In DNA, the CDR3 is TGTGCCAGCAGCCAAGACAGGGCCAGGGTCTCTGGGGCCAACGTCCTGACTTTC. The chain recombines TRBV4-2 with TRBJ2-6; D is possibly TRBD1 (5 bases). The CDR3 runs 18 residues. The V end was cut by 0 bases, the J end by 0 bases, with 12 bases between. In germline, CDR1 is LGHNA, CDR2 YNFKEQ.

This clone was counted only a few times. This sample includes further DNA sequences coding for the same CDR3. This CDR3 is CASSLGPVGDNSPLHF. CDR3 nucleotide sequence: TGCGCCAGCAGCTTAGGTCCCGTAGGAGATAATTCACCCCTCCACTTT. The chain links TRBV5-1 to TRBJ1-6; D unresolved. There are 16 residues in the CDR3. Deletions cut 2 bases from V and 5 bases from J, with 14 bases between. Germline V gene lookup returns CDR1 SGHRS and CDR2 YFSETQ.

The J gene is TRBJ2-7, the V gene TRBV4-1; D is perhaps TRBD2 (7 bases). Trimming removed 4 bases at V and 4 bases at J, with 14 bases between. The CDR3 is 14 amino acids. Germline values: CDR1 MGHRA, CDR2 YSYEKL. CDR3 residues: CASSRGGTTYEQYF. The CDR3 nucleotides read TGCGCCAGCAGCCGGGGGGGGACAACTTACGAGCAGTACTTC.

This clone occurred many times. The chain links TRBV23-1 to TRBJ2-3, with 8 bases aligning to TRBD1. TRBV23-1 falls under the ORF class, with uncertain function. V lost 3 bases to trimming and J lost 2 bases; unmatched junction nucleotides: 7. The CDR3 extends over 16 amino acids. The CDR3: CASSQTRQGPTDTQYF. CDR3 coding DNA: TGCGCCAGCAGTCAGACCCGACAGGGGCCCACAGATACGCAGTATTTT.

A few counts support this clone. The V gene is TRBV7-9, the J gene TRBJ1-4, with a tentative D call TRBD1 (6 bases). In germline, CDR1 is SEHNR, CDR2 FQNEAQ (reference sequence). This CDR3 has 15 residues. The V and J ends lost 5 bases and 4 bases respectively, with 14 bases between them. This CDR3 reads CASSPRDRFNEKLFF. The CDR3, as DNA: TGTGCCAGCAGCCCACGCGACAGGTTTAATGAAAAACTGTTTTTT.

This clone appeared a single time. The chain combines TRBV9 with TRBJ2-5, with D perhaps TRBD2 (5 bases). Germline assignment: CDR1 SGDLS and CDR2 YYNGEE. The CDR3 contains 17 residues. Trimming took 0 bases from V and 1 from J, leaving 16 bases between them. CDR3 protein: CASSVDAGGKSQETQYF. The DNA for the CDR3 is TGTGCCAGCAGCGTAGATGCAGGAGGAAAGTCCCAAGAGACCCAGTACTTC.

This chain uses TRBV29-1 with TRBJ1-5; D is unresolved. V was trimmed by 7 bases and J by 1 base, leaving 11 bases between them. Germline loops: CDR1 SQVTM, CDR2 ANQGSEA. There are 13 residues in the CDR3. CDR3 DNA: TGCAGCGCACGGGAGGACAGCAATCAGCCCCAGCATTTT. It codes for CSAREDSNQPQHF.

This sequence joins TRBV7-9 and TRBJ1-5; D remains ambiguous. Germline V gene lookup returns CDR1 SEHNR and CDR2 FQNEAQ (reference sequence). The germline V and J ends were trimmed by 5 bases and 7 bases, with 6 bases remaining between them. This CDR3 contains 11 residues. The CDR3 here is CASSDGQPQHF. CDR3 DNA sequence: TGTGCCAGCAGCGACGGGCAGCCCCAGCATTTT.

This chain uses TRBV10-2 with TRBJ1-2; D gene uncertain. V was clipped by 3 bases and J by 1 base, with 15 bases between them. This CDR3 is built from 16 residues. Germline V gene lookup returns CDR1 WSHSY and CDR2 SAAADI. DNA for the CDR3: TGCGCCAGCAGTGATGGACCCTTCTCGCTTAACTATGGCTACACCTTC. This sequence encodes CASSDGPFSLNYGYTF.

The gene calls are TRBV2 and TRBJ2-3; TRBD2 agrees at 8 bases. The germline gives CDR1 SNHLY, CDR2 FYNNEI. The CDR3 runs 14 residues. V was clipped by 10 bases and J by 3 bases; unmatched bases: 9. Written as DNA, the CDR3 is TGTGCCACCCGGCGGACTAGCAGAACAGATACGCAGTATTTT. This codes for CATRRTSRTDTQYF.

The gene calls are TRBV29-1 and TRBJ2-1; TRBD1 matches at 7 bases. V shed 3 bases and J 5 bases; nucleotides not matched to a gene: 7. The CDR3 runs 14 residues. CDR1 is SQVTM and CDR2 is ANQGSEA in the germline V gene. The CDR3 reads CSVDRGQNDNEQFF. The CDR3 coding sequence is TGCAGCGTTGATAGGGGACAGAATGACAATGAGCAGTTCTTC.

This clone showed up just a few times. This chain uses TRBV29-1 with TRBJ2-2; 9 positions match TRBD2. Germline CDR1 SQVTM, CDR2 ANQGSEA. With 7 bases clipped from V and 1 base from J, the junction kept 1 base outside the gene matches. CDR3 length: 13 amino acids. The CDR3 region is CSALAGNTGELFF. CDR3 coding DNA: TGCAGCGCACTAGCGGGGAACACCGGGGAGCTGTTTTTT.

This clone was recorded many times. J is TRBJ1-5 and V is TRBV6-1; D ambiguous. Between the trimmed V and J ends, which lost 0 bases and 2 bases, there was a span of 5 bases. From germline, CDR1 is MNHNS and CDR2 SASEGT. CDR3 length: 14 residues. In nucleotides, the CDR3 is TGTGCCAGCAGTGAAGCCGGGGGCAATCAGCCCCAGCATTTT. It encodes CASSEAGGNQPQHF.

In this sample, this clone turned up a few times. This chain links TRBV7-8 with TRBJ2-5; perhaps TRBD1 as D (6 bases). This CDR3 has 14 residues. V lost 0 bases, J lost 5 bases, and 10 bases lay in between. CDR1 is SGHVS and CDR2 is FQNEAQ in the germline V gene. CDR3 DNA sequence: TGTGCCAGCAGCTTAGCTGGGGGCGGGGAGACCCAGTACTTC. Translating gives CASSLAGGGETQYF.

This clone was recorded a few times. The chain couples TRBV29-1 to TRBJ2-3, with D maybe TRBD2 (5 bases). The ends were cut back, 7 bases at V and 3 bases at J, with 14 bases in the middle. From germline, CDR1 is SQVTM and CDR2 ANQGSEA. This CDR3 has 13 amino acids. The CDR3 nucleotides read TGCAGCGCCCACGGGGTTGGAACAGATACGCAGTATTTT. It is translated as CSAHGVGTDTQYF.

This clone was detected ten times or more. The chain has TRBV15 and TRBJ2-1, with D perhaps TRBD1 (6 bases). V was trimmed by 1 base and J by 6 bases, leaving 10 bases between them. CDR1 is LNHNV, CDR2 YYDKDF, per germline (reference sequence). The CDR3 is made up of 14 amino acids. The CDR3 bases are TGTGCCACCAGCAGAGCTTGGGGGCGCAATGAGCAGTTCTTC. Amino acid sequence: CATSRAWGRNEQFF.

This clone was detected a few times. This sequence joins TRBV11-2 and TRBJ2-7; D may be TRBD2 (6 bases). The CDR3 has 15 amino acids. Germline lookup yields CDR1 SGHAT and CDR2 FQNNGV. Trimming took 5 bases from V and 4 from J, leaving 18 bases between them. The CDR3 loop is CASSPELGGGYEQYF. The CDR3 DNA follows: TGTGCCAGCAGCCCCGAGCTAGGAGGAGGGTACGAGCAGTACTTC.

The chain links TRBV7-9 to TRBJ2-3; possible D gene TRBD2, 5 bases. Trimming took off 5 bases at V and 0 bases at J, with 21 bases between the two ends. The CDR3 is 18 residues long. Germline V gives CDR1 SEHNR, CDR2 FQNEAQ (reference sequence). The CDR3 loop is CASSPAFAGGSSTDTQYF. CDR3 DNA: TGTGCCAGCAGCCCCGCCTTCGCGGGCGGATCTAGCACAGATACGCAGTATTTT.